This T cell receptor (beta chain) is drawn from a study of shared clonotypes between healthy human individuals. A word on this clone: Its antigen is as yet unknown.

Overall study findings and caveats: Clonotype sharing among donors, it was expected, would be affected by sequencing depth. Lower generation probabilities were found for non-shared clonotypes than for those shared by all four donors. Naive subsets generally exceeded memory subsets in estimated richness.

V was pared by 3 bases and J by 7 bases, with 13 bases between. CDR3 length equals 13 residues. Germline V gives CDR1 MGHRA, CDR2 YSYEKL. The naive CD8 population came from CD45RO-negative cells selected for CCR7, without terminally differentiated effector memory CD45RA+ cells. Clones were sequenced by immunoSEQ multiplex PCR, and TCRdb holds only the in-frame ones, with some missing. Here the sample spans millions of clones, just over 90% being singletons. Material for sequencing was naive CD8+ T cells from PBMCs. This TCR derives from a man aged 18 to 35 in good health. Some clones in this sample may be carry-over from other donors' samples. The genes are TRBV4-1 and TRBJ2-7; unclear D gene. Here the CDR3 reads CASSQYRAGEQYF. The CDR3 bases are TGCGCCAGCAGCCAGTATCGGGCTGGAGAGCAGTACTTC.